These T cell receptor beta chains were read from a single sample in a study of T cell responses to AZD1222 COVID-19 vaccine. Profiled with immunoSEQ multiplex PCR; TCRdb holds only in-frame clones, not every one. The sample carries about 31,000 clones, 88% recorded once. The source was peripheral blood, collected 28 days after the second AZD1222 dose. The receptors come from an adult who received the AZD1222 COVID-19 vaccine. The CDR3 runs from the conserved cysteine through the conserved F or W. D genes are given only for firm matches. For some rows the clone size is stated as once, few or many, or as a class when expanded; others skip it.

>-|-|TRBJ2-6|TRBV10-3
TGTGCCACCAGCAAGGACGGTGGGGCCAACGTCCTGACTTTC
CATSKDGGANVLTF
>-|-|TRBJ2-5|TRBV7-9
TGTGCCAGCAGCTTATCCGGGACTTACCAAGAGACCCAGTACTTC
CASSLSGTYQETQYF
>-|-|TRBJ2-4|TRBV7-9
TGTGCCAGCAGCCCCCACCTTGCGGGTACCCTAGCCAAAAACATTCAGTACTTC
CASSPHLAGTLAKNIQYF
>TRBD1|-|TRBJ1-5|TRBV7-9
TGTGCCAGCAGCCTTGGGACAGGGGCGTTAAATCAGCCCCAGCATTTT
CASSLGTGALNQPQHF
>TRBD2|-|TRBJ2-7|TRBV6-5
TGTGCCAGCAGTCGACTAGCACCCCGGTCCGAGCAGTACTTC
CASSRLAPRSEQYF
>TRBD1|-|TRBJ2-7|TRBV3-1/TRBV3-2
TGTGCCAGCAGCCAGGCGACAGGGTATCACGAGCAGTACTTC
CASSQATGYHEQYF
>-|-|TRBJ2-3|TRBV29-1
TGCAGCGTTGAACCGAGGGTTAAGGCGGCAGATACGCAGTATTTT
CSVEPRVKAADTQYF
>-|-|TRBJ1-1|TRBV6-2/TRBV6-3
TGTGCCAGCAGTTACGTCTCGTCGAACACTGAAGCTTTCTTT
CASSYVSSNTEAFF
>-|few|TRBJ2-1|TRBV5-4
TGTGCCAGCAGCGTCCCTCGGGGCAATGAGCAGTTCTTC
CASSVPRGNEQFF
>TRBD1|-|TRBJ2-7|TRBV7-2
TGTGCCAGCAGCTCAACAGGGGGCAGGTCCTACGAGCAGTACTTC
CASSSTGGRSYEQYF
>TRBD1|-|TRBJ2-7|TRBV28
TGTGCCAGCAGTTCCTCCTCAGGGGGCAACTACGAGCAGTACTTC
CASSSSSGGNYEQYF
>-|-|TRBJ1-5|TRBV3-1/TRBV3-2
TGTGCCAGCAGCCATGGGAATAGCAATCAGCCCCAGCATTTT
CASSHGNSNQPQHF
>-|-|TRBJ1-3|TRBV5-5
TGTGCCAGCAGCAACGGTATTCTCTCTGGAAACACCATATATTTT
CASSNGILSGNTIYF
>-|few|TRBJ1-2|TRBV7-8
TGTGCCAGCAGCACGAGGGACGGCCCCTCCGGTGGCTACACCTTC
CASSTRDGPSGGYTF
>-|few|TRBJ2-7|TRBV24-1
TGTGCCACCAGTGACAGGTTGACCTACGAGCAGTACTTC
CATSDRLTYEQYF
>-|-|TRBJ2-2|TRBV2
TGTGCCAGCAGTGAACAAGGGGCGGCAGCCGGGGAGCTGTTTTTT
CASSEQGAAAGELFF
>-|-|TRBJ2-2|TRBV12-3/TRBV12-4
TGTGCCAGCAGTTTATGGAGCGCCGGGGAGCTGTTTTTT
CASSLWSAGELFF
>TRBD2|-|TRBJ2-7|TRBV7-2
TGTGCCAGCAGCTTGGGATATAGCGGGGCGACCGGCTACGAGCAGTACTTC
CASSLGYSGATGYEQYF
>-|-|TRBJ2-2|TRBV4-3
TGCGCCAGCAGCAGCGGATACACCGGGGAGCTGTTTTTT
CASSSGYTGELFF
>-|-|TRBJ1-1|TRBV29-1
TGCAGCGGTTACAGGCGGGCCTTCTCCGAAGCTTTCTTT
CSGYRRAFSEAFF
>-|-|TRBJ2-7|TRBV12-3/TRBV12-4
TGTGCCAGCAGTTTTGATCGGTACGAGCAGTACTTC
CASSFDRYEQYF
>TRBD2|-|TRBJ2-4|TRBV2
TGTGCCAGCTCCTCGCGGGGGGGCCGGGACATTCAGTACTTC
CASSSRGGRDIQYF
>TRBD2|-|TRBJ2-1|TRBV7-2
TGTGCCAGCAGCTTATCTCTAGCGGAATACAATGAGCAGTTCTTC
CASSLSLAEYNEQFF
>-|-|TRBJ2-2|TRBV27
TGTGCCAGCAGTTGGGTACTCACCGGGGAGCTGTTTTTT
CASSWVLTGELFF
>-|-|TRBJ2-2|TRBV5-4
TGTGCCAGCAGCAGGGCCCAGAACACCGGGGAGCTGTTTTTT
CASSRAQNTGELFF
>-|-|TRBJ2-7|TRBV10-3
TGTGCCATCAGGCAGGGGATAATCGTGGGCTCCTACGAGCAGTACTTC
CAIRQGIIVGSYEQYF
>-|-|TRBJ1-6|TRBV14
TGTGCCAGCAGCTCGAGCGACGCGGGGCCCCTCCACTTT
CASSSSDAGPLHF
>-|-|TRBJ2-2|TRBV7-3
TGTGCCAGCAGCTTCCGCCCGCTCGGGGAGCTGTTTTTT
CASSFRPLGELFF
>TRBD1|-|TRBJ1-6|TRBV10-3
TGTGCCATCAGGGACAGGGATAATTCACCCCTCCACTTT
CAIRDRDNSPLHF
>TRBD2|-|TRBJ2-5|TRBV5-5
TGTGCCAGCAGCTTACTTCCCGGCGGGGGTGAGACCCAGTACTTC
CASSLLPGGGETQYF
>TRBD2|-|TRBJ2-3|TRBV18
TGTGCCGGTAGCCTAGCGGGGGAAGATACGCAGTATTTT
CAGSLAGEDTQYF
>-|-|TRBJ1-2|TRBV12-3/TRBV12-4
TGTGCCAGCAGTTCAGCAAACAACTATGGCTACACCTTC
CASSSANNYGYTF
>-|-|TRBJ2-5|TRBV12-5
TGTGCTAGTGGTCCCGCCGGATCTAGGGGTTCTTGGACCCAGTACTTC
CASGPAGSRGSWTQYF
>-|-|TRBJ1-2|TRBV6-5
TGTGCCAGCTCGGGGAGCTGGTATGGCTACACCTTC
CASSGSWYGYTF
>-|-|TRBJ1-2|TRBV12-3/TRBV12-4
TGTGCCAGCAGTTTAGGCGGCTACTATGGCTACACCTTC
CASSLGGYYGYTF
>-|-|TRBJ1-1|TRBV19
TGTGCCAGTAGTATTGGACTACACCCTGAAGCTTTCTTT
CASSIGLHPEAFF